This T cell receptor beta chain appears in the sequencing data of a study of shared clonotypes between healthy human individuals. Study context: CD8 memory received one plate per donor, CD8 naive two, CD4 memory three and CD4 naive three.

A split of CD4+ cells into CD45RA+ naive and CD45RA-negative memory subsets was performed. Over several immunoSEQ plates, each subset's genomic DNA was distributed in even portions. The repertoire was sequenced with immunoSEQ multiplex PCR; TCRdb's copy has only in-frame clones and lacks some. The data show about a million clones, 70% to 85% seen once. As regards this clone: The antigen is not known.

Findings of the study overall: Investigators collected only blood, and repertoires in tissues likely differ.

Germline loops: CDR1 SGHDT, CDR2 YYEEEE. This CDR3 contains 15 residues. V lost 4 bases and J 6 bases, leaving 17 bases between the germline ends. V and J are TRBV5-6 and TRBJ1-5; D might be TRBD1 (6 bases). The sequence came from a man between 18 and 35 years old in good health. Some clones in this sample may be carry-over from other donors' samples. Specimen: memory CD4+ T cells from PBMCs. Subset specified: CD45RA-negative fraction. The CDR3 DNA follows: TGTGCCAGCAGCCTTTATAGTGGGGGGCCTCAGCCCCAGCATTTT. Amino acids: CASSLYSGGPQPQHF.